This TCR beta chain was sequenced in a study of post-analysis software for immune sequencing data. General study points: Elevated frequency relative to controls characterized roughly five TRBV segments in patients, TRBV5-6, TRBV5-1 and TRBV20-1 among them.

This clonotype was observed a handful of times. Antigen specificity is unknown. Prepared libraries of TCR beta cDNA carried unique molecular identifiers. A single record per CDR3 protein comes from TCRdb applying MiXCR to the PCR reads. This sample has approximately 400,000 distinct CDR3 sequences, with around a third found just once. Germline V gene data show CDR1 as MGHRA and CDR2 as YSYEKL. This CDR3 spans 15 amino acids. V was clipped by 0 bases and J by 2 bases, with 10 bases between them. This receptor was taken from a girl between 5 and 17 years old with multiple sclerosis. The specimen sequenced was blood. V is TRBV4-1 and J is TRBJ2-5; D is unresolved. This chain's CDR3 is CASSQDLGGQETQYF. CDR3 bases: TGCGCCAGCAGCCAAGATTTGGGCGGTCAAGAGACCCAGTACTTC.